Listed here are 12 T cell receptor beta chains from one sample, sequenced in a study of blood T cell repertoires in COVID-19 (dated by TCRdb to between 2020 and 2021). The receptor library was made with the immunoSEQ multiplex PCR assay. As stored in TCRdb, this immuneACCESS dataset retains in-frame rearrangements with V and J assigned. A fraction of the clones does not appear; measured against another copy, unresolved V genes explain less than half of the discrepancy, and the remainder lacks a known reason. This sample lists roughly 280,000 clones; about nine tenths were detected once. The ten largest clonotypes hold less than 2.5% of the sample. The sequencing sample was made of peripheral blood. The receptors shown here come from a man in his fifties or sixties with acute or convalescent COVID-19.

V and J are TRBV5-1 and TRBJ1-1; possible D gene TRBD1, 5 bases. This CDR3 has 15 residues. Germline-derived CDR1 and CDR2 are SGHRS and YFSETQ. Trimming shortened V by 0 bases and J by 4 bases, and 13 bases separated the two germline ends. The CDR3 protein is CASSLGGGMGTEAFF. DNA of the CDR3: TGCGCCAGCAGCTTGGGCGGGGGTATGGGCACTGAAGCTTTCTTT.

J is TRBJ1-6 and V is TRBV19; tentatively, D is TRBD1 (5 bases). CDR3 length: 14 residues. The ends were cut back, 3 bases at V and 8 bases at J, with 11 bases in the middle. The germline V gene encodes CDR1 LNHDA and CDR2 SQIVND (reference sequence). The CDR3 coding sequence is TGTGCCAGTAGTATCGACAGACAAGATTCACCCCTCCACTTT. Its protein is CASSIDRQDSPLHF.

The rearrangement links TRBV11-2 to TRBJ2-7; tentative D call: TRBD1 (5 bases). CDR3 size: 12 residues. Germline-derived CDR1 and CDR2 are SGHAT and FQNNGV. V shed 4 bases and J shed 7 bases, with 11 bases lying between them. The CDR3 DNA sequence: TGTGCCAGCAGCTCCCAGGGTTGGGAGCAGTACTTC. This sequence encodes CASSSQGWEQYF. Based on the CDR3 plus reference TRBV11-2 and TRBJ2-7, the full variable domain is EAGVAQSPRYKIIEKRQSVAFWCNPISGHATLYWYQQILGQGPKLLIQFQNNGVVDDSQLPKDRFSAERLKGVDSTLKIQPAKLEDSAVYLCASSSQGWEQYFGPGTRLTVT.

The chain carries TRBV29-1 and TRBJ1-2, with a tentative D call TRBD1 (5 bases). Looked up from germline, CDR1 is SQVTM and CDR2 is ANQGSEA. The V and J ends lost 6 bases and 0 bases respectively, with 17 bases between them. The CDR3 is 15 amino acids. CDR3 loop: CSVQQGHEANYGYTF. The CDR3, as DNA: TGCAGCGTCCAGCAGGGCCACGAAGCTAACTATGGCTACACCTTC.

The chain couples TRBV6-6 to TRBJ1-4; TRBD1 might be the D (6 bases). V gave up 0 bases and J gave up 2 bases, with 7 bases separating them. This CDR3 spans 15 amino acids. Germline V gives CDR1 MNHNY, CDR2 SVGAGI (reference sequence). The CDR3 DNA reads as TGTGCCAGCAGTTACTCGGGGGCTACTAATGAAAAACTGTTTTTT. Its translation: CASSYSGATNEKLFF.

Only a few counts were recorded for this clone. V is TRBV3-1 (or the pseudogene TRBV3-2) and J is TRBJ2-1, with D perhaps TRBD1 (5 bases). The CDR3 consists of 14 residues. CDR1 LGHDT and CDR2 YNNKEL come from the germline V gene (reference sequence). With 4 bases removed from V and 5 bases from J, the gap between germline ends came to 12 bases. DNA for the CDR3: TGTGCCAGCAGCCTCATCGACAGTCACAATGAGCAGTTCTTC. It encodes CASSLIDSHNEQFF.

This chain joins TRBV7-9 and TRBJ2-7; D is unclear. This CDR3 region has 14 residues. Trimming left V 1 base short and J 4 bases short, with 11 bases between. CDR1 and CDR2 (germline): SEHNR, FQNEAQ (reference sequence). The CDR3: CASSLESRVYEQYF. DNA for the CDR3: TGTGCCAGCAGCTTAGAGTCGAGAGTGTACGAGCAGTACTTC.

The gene calls are TRBV29-1 and TRBJ2-1; no firm D call. This CDR3 is built from 10 residues. Germline CDR1 is SQVTM and CDR2 is ANQGSEA. Trimming removed 4 bases at V and 6 bases at J, with 4 bases between. This CDR3 reads CSVGGNEQFF. The DNA for the CDR3 is TGCAGCGTTGGCGGCAATGAGCAGTTCTTC.

The CDR3 sequence: CASSQGASGQETQYF. The CDR3 nucleotides read TGTGCCAGCAGCCAAGGGGCTAGCGGACAAGAGACCCAGTACTTC. The chain links TRBV4-2 to TRBJ2-5, with 7 bases aligning to TRBD2. The CDR3 is 15 amino acids. Germline V gene sequence: CDR1 LGHNA, CDR2 YNFKEQ. Trimming at V came to 1 base and at J to 2 bases, leaving 4 bases not matched to a gene.

The sample holds one count of this clone. DNA for the CDR3: TGTGCCAGCTCACCCCGACAGGGAAATCAGCCCCAGCATTTT. Translation gives CASSPRQGNQPQHF. This chain joins TRBV18 and TRBJ1-5, with 7 positions matching TRBD1. This CDR3 has 14 residues. CDR1 KGHSH and CDR2 LQKENI come from the germline V gene. The V segment lost 3 bases and the J segment 4 bases; nucleotides outside the gene matches: 3. Full variable domain (outside the CDR3, taken from reference TRBV18 and TRBJ1-5): NAGVMQNPRHLVRRRGQEARLRCSPMKGHSHVYWYRQLPEEGLKFMVYLQKENIIDESGMPKERFSAEFPKEGPSILRIQQVVRGDSAAYFCASSPRQGNQPQHFGDGTRLSIL.

The rearrangement joins TRBV15 to TRBJ2-7; 12 positions match TRBD2. J was trimmed by 7 bases and V by 0 bases; bases with no gene match: 4. Per the germline V gene, CDR1 is LNHNV and CDR2 is YYDKDF (reference sequence). This CDR3 contains 15 residues. CDR3 protein: CATSRDLAGGREQYF. CDR3 DNA: TGTGCCACCAGCAGAGATCTAGCGGGGGGGCGTGAGCAGTACTTC.

This rearrangement joins TRBV5-8 to TRBJ1-6, with D perhaps matching TRBD1 (6 bases). CDR1 is SGHTS, CDR2 YDEGEE, per germline. CDR3 length: 18 residues. V lost 0 bases and J lost 9, with 22 bases in between. The CDR3 loop reads CASSLGKFYGTGTSPLHF. DNA for the CDR3: TGTGCCAGCAGCTTGGGAAAATTCTATGGTACAGGGACTTCACCCCTCCACTTT.